This passage covers 15 T cell receptor beta chains from one sample sequenced in a study of control samples from healthy donors and cancer patients. The repertoire was sequenced with immunoSEQ multiplex PCR; TCRdb's copy has only in-frame clones and lacks some. The table shows around 31,000 clones, with roughly 95% occurring only once. Sequencing was carried out using blood. These receptors originate from a man in his sixties in good health.

The V and J genes are TRBV2 and TRBJ1-2; D remains ambiguous. Germline values: CDR1 SNHLY, CDR2 FYNNEI. The CDR3 length is 14 residues. Trimming left V 1 base short and J 6 bases short, with 12 bases between. The CDR3 DNA reads as TGTGCCAGCAGTGAAGGCTCGCCCAAGCATGGCTACACCTTC. Its protein product is CASSEGSPKHGYTF.

This clone was detected only once. V gene TRBV2 combines with J gene TRBJ2-4; tentatively, D is TRBD1 (7 bases). Germline CDR1 and CDR2: SNHLY and FYNNEI. The CDR3 length is 18 residues. V lost 5 bases and J 0 bases, leaving 20 bases between the germline ends. CDR3: CASSPQGGNLLAKNIQYF. The CDR3 DNA follows: TGTGCCAGCAGTCCCCAGGGGGGTAACCTTCTAGCCAAAAACATTCAGTACTTC.

J is TRBJ2-1 and V is TRBV7-2; 9 bases map to TRBD2. The V segment lost 5 bases and the J segment 7 bases; nucleotides outside the gene matches: 9. The germline gives CDR1 SGHTA, CDR2 FQGNSA. This CDR3 comprises 15 residues. CDR3: CASSPRGGLRNEQFF. CDR3 in DNA: TGTGCCAGCAGCCCGCGGGGGGGCCTGAGGAATGAGCAGTTCTTC.

The chain links TRBV7-2 to TRBJ2-2; no clear D gene. V lost 5 bases to trimming and J lost 7 bases, with 5 bases between them. Germline assignment: CDR1 SGHTA and CDR2 FQGNSA. The CDR3 contains 11 residues. Here the CDR3 reads CASSLLGELFF. Here the CDR3 DNA reads TGTGCCAGCAGCCTTCTCGGGGAGCTGTTTTTT.

The chain recombines TRBV15 with TRBJ2-5; no firm D call. CDR1 LNHNV and CDR2 YYDKDF come from the germline V gene (reference sequence). V was trimmed by 6 bases and J by 5 bases, leaving 10 bases between them. The CDR3 is made up of 12 amino acids. Here the CDR3 reads CATSFPQETQYF. The CDR3 bases are TGTGCCACCAGTTTTCCCCAGGAGACCCAGTACTTC.

The chain is built from TRBV3-1 (or the pseudogene TRBV3-2) and TRBJ1-1; 8 bases map to TRBD1. The CDR3 has 14 residues. V shed 5 bases and J 1 base; nucleotides not matched to a gene: 3. Looked up from germline, CDR1 is LGHDT and CDR2 is YNNKEL (reference sequence). CDR3: CASSFGQGNTEAFF. CDR3 in DNA: TGTGCCAGCAGCTTCGGACAGGGGAACACTGAAGCTTTCTTT.

This chain connects TRBV9 to TRBJ1-3; a weak D match, TRBD1 (6 bases). Trimming shortened V by 4 bases and J by 4 bases, and 9 bases separated the two germline ends. The CDR3 is 13 residues long. The germline V gene has CDR1 SGDLS and CDR2 YYNGEE. The CDR3 sequence: CASSSGHGNTIYF. CDR3 bases: TGTGCCAGCAGCTCGGGACACGGAAACACCATATATTTT.

The chain links TRBV12-3 or TRBV12-4 to TRBJ1-1, with a tentative D call TRBD1 (5 bases). V shed 5 bases and J shed 4 bases, with 11 bases lying between them. The CDR3 has 13 amino acids. CDR3 nucleotide sequence: TGTGCCAGCAGTCCCCTTAGGGGCACTGAAGCTTTCTTT. Amino acid sequence: CASSPLRGTEAFF.

As concerns this clone: Additional DNA sequences in this sample encode the identical CDR3. The chain recombines TRBV28 with TRBJ1-2; D gene uncertain. Germline CDR1 reads MDHEN; CDR2 reads SYDVKM. Trimming stripped 2 bases from V and 5 bases from J, with 9 bases between. The CDR3 has 13 residues. CDR3 DNA: TGTGCCAGCAGTTTAGGGTCGTATTATGGCTACACCTTC. Amino acid sequence: CASSLGSYYGYTF.

The V gene is TRBV28, the J gene TRBJ1-2; 9 nucleotides agree with TRBD1. With 6 bases clipped from V and 6 bases from J, the junction kept 8 bases outside the gene matches. Germline CDR1 is MDHEN and CDR2 is SYDVKM. The CDR3 runs 14 residues. This chain's CDR3 is CASRHYTGGHGYTF. In DNA, the CDR3 is TGTGCCAGCAGGCATTACACAGGGGGCCATGGCTACACCTTC.

This chain connects TRBV29-1 to TRBJ1-2; a weak D match, TRBD1 (6 bases). The V and J ends lost 2 bases and 7 bases respectively, with 14 bases between them. The CDR3 has 13 residues. Germline values: CDR1 SQVTM, CDR2 ANQGSEA. Written as DNA, the CDR3 is TGCAGCGTTGAAAGGGGGTATTCGACTGGCTACACCTTC. Its translation is CSVERGYSTGYTF.

The chain joins TRBV6-2 or TRBV6-3 to TRBJ1-1; D unclear. V lost 2 bases to trimming and J lost 0 bases, with 4 bases between them. CDR3 length equals 13 residues. The germline V gene has CDR1 MNHEY and CDR2 SVGEGT. CDR3 loop: CASSYTMNTEAFF. The CDR3 DNA reads TGTGCCAGCAGTTACACCATGAACACTGAAGCTTTCTTT.

The chain joins TRBV11-2 to TRBJ2-2; D uncertain. The CDR3 runs to 12 residues. V lost 10 bases and J lost 4, with 10 bases in between. Germline CDR1 reads SGHAT; CDR2 reads FQNNGV. CDR3 sequence reads: CAKAWGTGELFF. Written as DNA, the CDR3 is TGTGCCAAAGCATGGGGCACCGGGGAGCTGTTTTTT.

V and J are TRBV6-6 and TRBJ2-3, with no clear D. V lost 6 bases, J lost 0 bases, and 7 bases lay in between. Germline V lookup: CDR1 MNHNY, CDR2 SVGAGI (reference sequence). CDR3 length: 13 amino acids. In DNA form, the CDR3 reads TGTGCCAGCAGGTCAGAAAGCACAGATACGCAGTATTTT. This sequence encodes CASRSESTDTQYF.

The chain couples TRBV7-3 to TRBJ1-1, with D possibly matching TRBD1 (6 bases). Germline-derived CDR1 and CDR2 are SGHTA and FQGTGA. The CDR3 length is 14 residues. V gave up 5 bases and J gave up 5 bases, with 15 bases separating them. The chain's CDR3 is CASSEQGSGTEAFF. The CDR3 region has the DNA TGTGCCAGCAGCGAGCAGGGGTCCGGGACTGAAGCTTTCTTT.